The clone carrying this TCR beta chain was observed a handful of times. Its matching antigen is unknown. The sample originates from a study of identical twins. Trimming took 2 bases from V and 6 from J, leaving 14 bases between them. The length of the CDR3 is 14 residues. Looked up from germline, CDR1 is SGHKS and CDR2 is YYEKEE (reference sequence). A universal primer site was added by template switching, and unique molecular identifiers were carried by the cDNA. TCRdb re-analysed the 5' RACE reads in MiXCR, keeping a single row per CDR3 protein. Here the sample spans 450,000 to 600,000 distinct CDR3 sequences, around 22% being singletons. Study outcomes and limitations: Monozygotic twin pairs showed more out-of-frame TCR alpha sharing than models estimated. Findings depended on cross-sectional statistics rather than tracking the same donors. An excess of low generation probability was shown by twin-shared out-of-frame alpha sequences.

These records were also assigned to another study, of yellow fever vaccine responses in identical twins.

The J gene is TRBJ1-1, the V gene TRBV5-5, with D possibly being TRBD1 (5 bases). The TCR was taken from a woman under 30 in good health. Sequencing was done on a sample of CD4+ T cells sorted from blood. The CDR3 spells CASSFPREDPEAFF. The CDR3, as DNA: TGTGCCAGCAGCTTTCCCAGGGAAGACCCTGAAGCTTTCTTT.